Listed below are T cell receptor beta chains from one sample, sequenced in a study of T-cell memory formation after mild COVID-19. TCRdb reprocessed the 5' RACE reads with MiXCR, giving one entry per CDR3 protein. This table has about half a million distinct CDR3 sequences, over 15% appearing once. Sequences were obtained from PBMCs or a T cell subset sorted from them (not recorded which). The receptor set was obtained from an adult woman who had mild COVID-19 (a few samples of this study predate the infection). Cell type and time point are not known. Both conserved end residues are part of each CDR3. Each record gives: D gene, clone size, J gene, V gene, CDR3 protein, CDR3 DNA. The D gene is left open where the match is weak. Expanded clones are given a class, and other clones once, few, many or no size at all.

D: .
size: few
J: TRBJ1-6
V: TRBV12-3/TRBV12-4
CDR3: CASSSFGTPLHF
DNA: TGTGCCAGCAGCTCTTTCGGAACACCCCTCCACTTT

D: .
size: many
J: TRBJ2-7
V: TRBV21-1
CDR3: CASSTPGRLYEQYF
DNA: TGTGCCAGCAGCACCCCAGGGAGACTCTACGAGCAGTACTTC

D: TRBD2
size: .
J: TRBJ2-3
V: TRBV20-1
CDR3: CSASVGTSADTQYF
DNA: TGCAGTGCTTCGGTCGGGACTAGCGCAGATACGCAGTATTTT

D: TRBD2
size: many
J: TRBJ2-7
V: TRBV7-9
CDR3: CASSAAEREIYEQYF
DNA: TGTGCCAGCAGCGCGGCGGAGCGGGAGATCTACGAGCAGTACTTC

D: TRBD2
size: few
J: TRBJ2-2
V: TRBV7-8
CDR3: CASSLLGEGRTGELFF
DNA: TGTGCCAGCAGCTTACTGGGGGAGGGCCGGACCGGGGAGCTGTTTTTT

D: TRBD1
size: .
J: TRBJ1-5
V: TRBV20-1
CDR3: CSAPGTGGQPQHF
DNA: TGCAGTGCTCCCGGGACAGGGGGTCAGCCCCAGCATTTT

D: .
size: .
J: TRBJ1-1
V: TRBV7-7
CDR3: CASSFLPGTEAFF
DNA: TGTGCTAGCAGCTTCCTGCCTGGGACTGAAGCTTTCTTT

D: .
size: few
J: TRBJ1-3
V: TRBV3-1
CDR3: CASSQDLYGNTIYF
DNA: TGTGCCAGCAGCCAGGACTTATATGGAAACACCATATATTTT

D: .
size: few
J: TRBJ1-1
V: TRBV6-2/TRBV6-3
CDR3: CASSYSNIGGTEAFF
DNA: TGTGCCAGCAGTTACTCGAATATCGGAGGCACTGAAGCTTTCTTT

D: TRBD2
size: .
J: TRBJ2-1
V: TRBV12-3/TRBV12-4
CDR3: CASSLVRTSGRNEQFF
DNA: TGTGCCAGCAGTTTAGTCAGAACTAGCGGGAGGAATGAGCAGTTCTTC

D: TRBD2
size: once
J: TRBJ2-3
V: TRBV7-9
CDR3: CASSPGLADRTDTQYF
DNA: TGTGCCAGCAGCCCGGGGCTAGCGGACCGCACAGATACGCAGTATTTT

D: .
size: .
J: TRBJ2-5
V: TRBV15
CDR3: CATSRVRQVLKETQYF
DNA: TGTGCCACCAGCAGAGTGAGACAAGTTCTAAAAGAGACCCAGTACTTC

D: TRBD2
size: .
J: TRBJ2-3
V: TRBV11-2
CDR3: CASSLVWRESTDTQYF
DNA: TGTGCCAGCAGCTTAGTTTGGCGGGAGAGCACAGATACGCAGTATTTT

D: .
size: few
J: TRBJ1-1
V: TRBV12-3/TRBV12-4
CDR3: CASRLNTANTEAFF
DNA: TGTGCCAGCAGACTGAACACAGCGAACACTGAAGCTTTCTTT

D: .
size: .
J: TRBJ1-1
V: TRBV29-1
CDR3: CSVVQGGTEAFF
DNA: TGCAGCGTTGTACAGGGAGGAACTGAAGCTTTCTTT